The 28 T cell receptor beta chains presented below share a single source sample, sequenced in a study of Ad26.COV2.S vaccination and SARS-CoV-2 variants. The treatment is: 15 to 20 received Ad26.COV2.S at low or high dose, single or two shots; 5 received placebo; per-sample allocation not given. Specimens were obtained on day 63 following the first vaccine or placebo injection. Using immunoSEQ multiplex PCR, the repertoire was profiled, and TCRdb retains in-frame clones only, with some absent. The sample yields 300,000 to 350,000 clones, about 86% seen once. Sequencing was performed on peripheral blood, taken in a trial of Ad26.COV2.S vaccine versus placebo. The receptors originated from a person between 18 and 65 years old who received the Ad26.COV2.S COVID-19 vaccine or a placebo.

CDR3 protein: CASSPLELVGGTGELFF. CDR3 sequence (DNA): TGTGCCAGCTCACCACTAGAACTAGTTGGTGGCACCGGGGAGCTGTTTTTT. J is TRBJ2-2 and V is TRBV18; a weak D match, TRBD2 (5 bases). Looked up from germline, CDR1 is KGHSH and CDR2 is LQKENI. Trimming left V 1 base short and J 4 bases short, with 16 bases between. The CDR3 extends over 17 amino acids.

This clone has only one observation. This rearrangement joins TRBV5-6 to TRBJ1-1; tentatively, D is TRBD1 (5 bases). Germline assignment: CDR1 SGHDT and CDR2 YYEEEE. V was pared by 0 bases and J by 1 base, with 10 bases between. CDR3 size: 15 residues. This chain's CDR3 is CASSLAGRANTEAFF. The DNA of the CDR3 is TGTGCCAGCAGCTTGGCGGGACGGGCGAACACTGAAGCTTTCTTT.

The rearrangement links TRBV11-3 to TRBJ2-7; D is undetermined. V was clipped by 5 bases and J by 9 bases, with 8 bases between them. The CDR3 runs 10 residues. Germline CDR1 reads SGHNT; CDR2 reads YENEEA. CDR3 amino acids: CASSPPGQYF. DNA for the CDR3: TGTGCCAGCAGCCCCCCGGGGCAGTACTTC.

The rearrangement links TRBV18 to TRBJ1-2; perhaps TRBD1 as D (5 bases). The CDR3 covers 15 residues. Trimming removed 0 bases from V and 5 bases from J, with 13 bases in between. The germline gives CDR1 KGHSH, CDR2 LQKENI. The CDR3 protein is CASSPPGREVYGYTF. As DNA, the CDR3 is TGTGCCAGCTCACCACCGGGCAGGGAAGTGTATGGCTACACCTTC.

The gene calls are TRBV5-1 and TRBJ2-2; possibly TRBD1 for D (5 bases). V was pared by 2 bases and J by 7 bases, with 9 bases between. The length of the CDR3 is 13 residues. CDR1 SGHRS and CDR2 YFSETQ come from the germline V gene. The CDR3 spells CASSLSTGGELFF. The CDR3 region has the DNA TGCGCCAGCAGCTTAAGCACAGGCGGGGAGCTGTTTTTT.

The chain employs TRBV7-9 and TRBJ1-3; unclear D gene. Germline V CDR1 and CDR2: SEHNR, FQNEAQ (reference sequence). CDR3 length: 14 residues. V was shortened by 4 bases and J by 0 bases, with 7 bases between the two germline ends. In DNA, the CDR3 is TGTGCCAGCAGCTCCGAACCCTCTGGAAACACCATATATTTT. This gives the protein CASSSEPSGNTIYF.

Regarding this clone: Different DNA sequences within this sample yield the same CDR3. V usage is TRBV5-4 and J usage is TRBJ1-3; perhaps TRBD1 as D (6 bases). The CDR3 consists of 15 residues. CDR1 and CDR2 from the germline V gene are SGHNT and YYREEE (reference sequence). The V end lost 0 bases, the J end lost 1 base, and 8 bases lay between the germline ends. CDR3 loop: CASSLVGTSGNTIYF. The CDR3 region has the DNA TGTGCCAGCAGCTTGGTAGGGACATCTGGAAACACCATATATTTT.

The rearrangement joins TRBV18 to TRBJ1-1; D might be TRBD1 (5 bases). The V and J ends lost 4 bases and 6 bases respectively, with 15 bases between them. From germline, CDR1 is KGHSH and CDR2 LQKENI. The CDR3 is made up of 14 amino acids. The CDR3 reads CASSLNRGGAEAFF. Written as DNA, the CDR3 is TGTGCCAGCTCACTAAACCGGGGAGGGGCTGAAGCTTTCTTT. Supplemented by reference TRBV18 and TRBJ1-1, the full variable domain reads NAGVMQNPRHLVRRRGQEARLRCSPMKGHSHVYWYRQLPEEGLKFMVYLQKENIIDESGMPKERFSAEFPKEGPSILRIQQVVRGDSAAYFCASSLNRGGAEAFFGQGTRLTVV.

The chain is built from TRBV7-2 and TRBJ1-1; D is unresolved. The V gene's germline CDR1 is SGHTA and CDR2 FQGNSA. CDR3 size: 16 residues. Between the trimmed V and J ends, which lost 2 bases and 4 bases, there was a span of 17 bases. The CDR3 nucleotides read TGTGCCAGCAGCTTATTGCCGCCCCAATTGATCACTGAAGCTTTCTTT. Encoded protein: CASSLLPPQLITEAFF.

The chain employs TRBV7-2 and TRBJ2-3; D is undetermined. V shed 3 bases and J shed 2 bases, with 9 bases lying between them. The length of the CDR3 is 14 residues. Germline CDR1 reads SGHTA; CDR2 reads FQGNSA. The CDR3 region has the DNA TGTGCCAGCAGCTTGACGGTCACCACAGATACGCAGTATTTT. Amino acid sequence: CASSLTVTTDTQYF.

The chain has TRBV6-2 or TRBV6-3 and TRBJ2-3, with TRBD2 as a possible D gene (6 bases). The germline CDR1 and CDR2 sequences are MNHEY and SVGEGT. The CDR3 is 17 residues long. V was cut by 0 bases and J by 0 bases, with 13 bases left in between. The CDR3 region has the DNA TGTGCCAGCAGTTACTCGAGGGTTGCGGGGAGCACAGATACGCAGTATTTT. Translating gives CASSYSRVAGSTDTQYF.

Comments on this clone: Other DNA sequences in the sample encode the same CDR3. The chain links TRBV11-2 to TRBJ1-1; no reliable D call. CDR3 length: 15 residues. Trimming cost V 2 bases and J 0 bases, with 10 bases left between them. The germline CDR1 and CDR2 sequences are SGHAT and FQNNGV. In nucleotides, the CDR3 is TGTGCCAGCAGCTTACGGGCGGGATTGAACACTGAAGCTTTCTTT. Translating it yields CASSLRAGLNTEAFF.

The genes are TRBV10-3 and TRBJ1-3, with D perhaps matching TRBD1 (6 bases). CDR1 ENHRY and CDR2 SYGVKD come from the germline V gene. CDR3 length: 14 residues. V lost 3 bases, J lost 2 bases, and 8 bases lay in between. The CDR3 sequence is CAISDRGTGNTIYF. As DNA, the CDR3 is TGTGCCATCAGTGACAGGGGAACTGGAAACACCATATATTTT.

V gene TRBV3-1 (or the pseudogene TRBV3-2) combines with J gene TRBJ1-4; D unresolved. The germline CDR1 and CDR2 sequences are LGHDT and YNNKEL (reference sequence). The CDR3 is made up of 14 amino acids. Deletions cut 4 bases from V and 8 bases from J, with 14 bases between. CDR3 loop: CASSRTWLGEKLFF. DNA for the CDR3: TGTGCCAGCAGCCGGACTTGGCTCGGCGAAAAACTGTTTTTT.

This sequence joins TRBV7-9 and TRBJ2-1, with 8 bases aligning to TRBD2. The V segment lost 5 bases and the J segment 2 bases; nucleotides outside the gene matches: 8. CDR1 SEHNR and CDR2 FQNEAQ come from the germline V gene (reference sequence). The CDR3 runs to 16 residues. CDR3 sequence: CASSLSGGGTYNEQFF. CDR3 nucleotides: TGTGCCAGCAGCCTCTCGGGCGGGGGGACCTACAATGAGCAGTTCTTC.

The chain has TRBV7-9 and TRBJ2-1, with 10 bases aligning to TRBD2. This CDR3 comprises 15 residues. Germline CDR1 and CDR2: SEHNR and FQNEAQ (reference sequence). J gave up 6 bases and V 4 bases, and 6 bases lay outside the gene matches. The CDR3 DNA sequence: TGTGCCAGCAGCTCCGCTAGCGGGGGAACCAATGAGCAGTTCTTC. This sequence encodes CASSSASGGTNEQFF. The complete variable domain, with remaining parts taken from reference TRBV7-9 and TRBJ2-1, reads DTGVSQNPRHKITKRGQNVTFRCDPISEHNRLYWYRQTLGQGPEFLTYFQNEAQLEKSRLLSDRFSAERPKGSFSTLEIQRTEQGDSAMYLCASSSASGGTNEQFFGPGTRLTVL.

This chain joins TRBV20-1 and TRBJ1-1; D gene ambiguous. CDR3 length equals 10 residues. Trimming shortened V by 1 base and J by 8 bases, and 5 bases separated the two germline ends. Germline values: CDR1 DFQATT, CDR2 SNEGSKA (reference sequence). The CDR3 DNA reads as TGCAGTGCTAGAGCTGAGGAAGCTTTCTTT. Residues: CSARAEEAFF.

This clone appeared once. J is TRBJ1-1 and V is TRBV27, with D tentatively TRBD1 (5 bases). The V gene lost 6 bases and the J gene lost 0 bases, with 11 bases spanning the gap. The CDR3 spans 14 residues. Germline V gene data show CDR1 as MNHEY and CDR2 as SMNVEV (reference sequence). CDR3 nucleotide sequence: TGTGCCAGCAGGTCGGGGACCTTGAACACTGAAGCTTTCTTT. The encoded protein is CASRSGTLNTEAFF.

The chain links TRBV6-2 or TRBV6-3 to TRBJ1-3; D gene uncertain. The germline V gene has CDR1 MNHEY and CDR2 SVGEGT. The CDR3 has 16 residues. Deletions cut 4 bases from V and 0 bases from J, with 13 bases between. This chain's CDR3 is CASSLASSISGNTIYF. The CDR3 DNA reads TGTGCCAGCAGTTTAGCCAGTTCCATCTCTGGAAACACCATATATTTT.

The CDR3 sequence: CASSLNQRGGADTQYF. CDR3 coding DNA: TGTGCCAGCTCACTAAACCAGCGGGGGGGCGCAGATACGCAGTATTTT. The gene calls are TRBV18 and TRBJ2-3, with 10 positions matching TRBD2. With 4 bases clipped from V and 4 bases from J, the junction kept 8 bases outside the gene matches. CDR3 length: 16 residues. Germline CDR1 is KGHSH and CDR2 is LQKENI.

This chain links TRBV7-8 with TRBJ1-5; 8 positions match TRBD1. Germline V lookup: CDR1 SGHVS, CDR2 FQNEAQ. V gave up 5 bases and J gave up 5 bases; unmatched junction bases: 8. This CDR3 has 15 amino acids. The CDR3 spells CASSPKTGAHQPQHF. CDR3 nucleotides: TGTGCCAGCAGCCCGAAGACAGGGGCCCATCAGCCCCAGCATTTT.

V and J are TRBV11-2 and TRBJ1-1, with D perhaps TRBD1 (5 bases). CDR1 and CDR2 (germline): SGHAT, FQNNGV. With 1 base removed from V and 1 base from J, the gap between germline ends came to 19 bases. The CDR3 has 18 amino acids. This CDR3 reads CASSLGWGWGRANTEAFF. For the CDR3, the DNA is TGTGCCAGCAGCTTAGGATGGGGGTGGGGCAGGGCGAACACTGAAGCTTTCTTT.

The rearrangement joins TRBV6-2 or TRBV6-3 to TRBJ2-5, with D tentatively TRBD1 (6 bases). The V gene lost 5 bases and the J gene lost 0 bases, with 10 bases spanning the gap. This CDR3 comprises 14 residues. From germline, CDR1 is MNHEY and CDR2 SVGEGT. The CDR3 region is CASSLDRYQETQYF. CDR3 DNA: TGTGCCAGCAGTCTCGACAGGTACCAAGAGACCCAGTACTTC.

This clone appeared a few times. V and J are TRBV4-3 and TRBJ1-5; the D is unclear. The germline gives CDR1 LGHNA, CDR2 YSLEER. Trimming took 0 bases from V and 9 from J, leaving 9 bases between them. CDR3 size: 13 residues. For the CDR3, the DNA is TGCGCCAGCAGCCAAGATCGGGAGGGGCCCCAGCATTTT. Its translation: CASSQDREGPQHF.

V gene TRBV6-5 combines with J gene TRBJ2-3, with a tentative D call TRBD1 (6 bases). The CDR3 loop spans 14 amino acids. Germline V gene sequence: CDR1 MNHEY, CDR2 SVGAGI. V dropped 6 bases and J dropped 6 bases, with 16 bases sitting between them. CDR3 region: CASRQGVSLDTQYF. The CDR3 DNA sequence: TGTGCCAGCAGACAGGGAGTGAGTCTGGATACGCAGTATTTT.

The V call is TRBV19, the J call TRBJ1-2; the D gene is possibly TRBD1 (5 bases). From germline, CDR1 is LNHDA and CDR2 SQIVND (reference sequence). Between the trimmed V and J ends, which lost 7 bases and 4 bases, there was a span of 16 bases. The CDR3 has 14 residues. CDR3 DNA: TGTGCCAGTATCACCGCGGGGGAATCCTATGGCTACACCTTC. It specifies CASITAGESYGYTF.

The rearrangement joins TRBV3-1 (or the pseudogene TRBV3-2) to TRBJ2-7; 11 positions agree with TRBD2. J was trimmed by 7 bases and V by 3 bases; bases with no gene match: 11. Germline CDR1 is LGHDT and CDR2 is YNNKEL (reference sequence). This CDR3 region has 16 residues. In DNA form, the CDR3 reads TGTGCCAGCAGCCATCTAAAAACCGGGACTAGCGGAGAGCAGTACTTC. Amino acids: CASSHLKTGTSGEQYF.

The chain has TRBV2 and TRBJ1-2; D gene ambiguous. The CDR3 extends over 12 amino acids. Germline V gene data show CDR1 as SNHLY and CDR2 as FYNNEI. V was pared by 6 bases and J by 4 bases, with 9 bases between. CDR3 residues: CASSQSIYGYTF. The CDR3 nucleotides read TGTGCCAGCAGCCAAAGTATCTATGGCTACACCTTC.